This T cell receptor (beta chain) was identified in a study of metastatic and nonmetastatic thyroid tumors. Turning to the study itself: The comparison covered peripheral blood and tumor or nodule tissue in malignant and benign thyroid patients. The study, taken as a whole, reports: Significantly higher TCR beta diversity was reportedly seen in malignant thyroid tumors than benign nodules, in blood and tumor.

V trimming: 0 bases; J trimming: 2 bases; junction bases outside the gene matches: 4. Germline V gives CDR1 DFQATT, CDR2 SNEGSKA (reference sequence). The CDR3 is 15 amino acids. Patients underwent thyroid surgery, and none had received any treatment before it. This clone is labeled as medium-sized. Its target is not known. Per the original data handling: Built for papillary thyroid cancer, a distant-metastasis classifier drew on CDR3 differences across clinicopathological groups. TCRdb ran MiXCR on the PCR reads. These V and J calls originate from TCRdb's pipeline instead of the authors' own analysis. The sample yields under 25,000 clones, 25% to 30% seen once.

The sample consisted of blood. The genes are TRBV20-1 and TRBJ2-3, with 8 bases identical to TRBD2. The source is a male donor with papillary thyroid cancer or a benign thyroid nodule (not recorded which). Some clones in this sample may be carry-over from other donors' samples. The CDR3 reads CSARDLRGVTDTQYF. The CDR3 nucleotides read TGCAGTGCTAGAGATCTGCGGGGGGTCACAGATACGCAGTATTTT.